The clone carrying this T cell receptor beta chain has more than one count but fewer than ten. Its antigen is currently unknown. RNA transcripts gave rise to amplified TCR beta CDR3 regions. Carried out on the TCR CDR3, a first-round RT-PCR used the HTBI primer set. TCRdb passed the multiplex PCR reads through MiXCR, listing each CDR3 protein once. The sample includes about 570,000 distinct CDR3 sequences, approximately 44% of them seen just once. This specimen comes from a study of T cells in Graves' hyperthyroidism and ophthalmopathy. Study-wide findings and caveats: Stable hyperthyroidism was separated from ophthalmopathy by a model based on 13 V-J features.

Criteria for exclusion of patients were uncontrolled infection, other autoimmune disease, pregnancy or lactation. Thyroid ultrasound, orbital computed tomography, clinical symptoms, and serum thyroxine and TRAb underpinned diagnoses. The source is an adult woman with Graves' disease, either hyperthyroidism or ophthalmopathy (not recorded which). Source material: peripheral blood or thyroid tissue (not recorded which).

In nucleotides, the CDR3 is TGTGCCAGCAGCTTAATCGGCAGCTTGAACACCGGGGAGCTGTTTTTT. Amino acid sequence: CASSLIGSLNTGELFF. The rearrangement uses TRBV7-3 and TRBJ2-2; D remains ambiguous. Looked up from germline, CDR1 is SGHTA and CDR2 is FQGTGA. CDR3 length: 16 residues. V was pared by 1 base and J by 1 base, with 10 bases between.